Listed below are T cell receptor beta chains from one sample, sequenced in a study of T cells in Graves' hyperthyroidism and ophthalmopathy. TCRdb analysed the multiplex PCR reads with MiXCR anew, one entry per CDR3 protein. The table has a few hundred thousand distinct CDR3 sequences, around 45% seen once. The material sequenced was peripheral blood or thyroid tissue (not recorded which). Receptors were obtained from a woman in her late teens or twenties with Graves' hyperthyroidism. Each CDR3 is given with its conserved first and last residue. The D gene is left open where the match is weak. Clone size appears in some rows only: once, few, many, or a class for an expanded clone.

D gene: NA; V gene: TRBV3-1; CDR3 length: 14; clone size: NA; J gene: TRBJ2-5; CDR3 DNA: TGTGCCAGCAGCCAAAATCAACAGCAAGAGACCCAGAACTTC; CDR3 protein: CASSQNQQQETQNF
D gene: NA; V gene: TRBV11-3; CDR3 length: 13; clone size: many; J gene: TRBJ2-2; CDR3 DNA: TGTGCCAGCAGATGGACGAACACCGGGGAGCTGTTTTTT; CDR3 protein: CASRWTNTGELFF
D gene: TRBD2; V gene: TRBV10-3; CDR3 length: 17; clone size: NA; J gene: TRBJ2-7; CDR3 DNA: TGTGCCATCAAGAGTCTACCGGGACTAGCGGGAGACAGGGAGCAGTACTTC; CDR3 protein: CAIKSLPGLAGDREQYF
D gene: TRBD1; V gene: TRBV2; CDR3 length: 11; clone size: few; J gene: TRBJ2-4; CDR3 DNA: TGTGCCAGCAGTCCAGGGGGCATTCAGTACTTC; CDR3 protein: CASSPGGIQYF
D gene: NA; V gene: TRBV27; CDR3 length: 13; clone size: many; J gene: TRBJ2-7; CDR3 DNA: TGTGCCAGCACCGAAACAGGGTTCGGCGAGCAGTACTTC; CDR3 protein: CASTETGFGEQYF
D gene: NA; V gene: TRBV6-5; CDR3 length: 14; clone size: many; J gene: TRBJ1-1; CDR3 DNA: TGTGCCAGCAGTTACGGGGGAATAGGGACTGAAGCTTTCTTT; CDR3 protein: CASSYGGIGTEAFF
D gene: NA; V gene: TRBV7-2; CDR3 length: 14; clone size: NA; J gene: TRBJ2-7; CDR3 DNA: TGTGCCAGCAGCGCGGGACTCTCCACCTACGAGCAGTACTTC; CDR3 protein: CASSAGLSTYEQYF
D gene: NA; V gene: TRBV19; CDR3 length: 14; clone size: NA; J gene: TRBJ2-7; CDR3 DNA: TGTGCCAGTAGCAGCAGGTCTAGCTCCTACGAGCAGTACTTC; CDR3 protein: CASSSRSSSYEQYF
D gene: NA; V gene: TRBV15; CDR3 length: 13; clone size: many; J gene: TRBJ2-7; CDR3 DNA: TGTGCCACGCAGCGGGACAGCTCCTACGAGCAGTACTTC; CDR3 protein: CATQRDSSYEQYF
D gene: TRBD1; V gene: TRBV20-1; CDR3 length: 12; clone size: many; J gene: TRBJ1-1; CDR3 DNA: TGCAGTGCTAGGGACAGGGCATCCGAAGCTTTCTTT; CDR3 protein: CSARDRASEAFF
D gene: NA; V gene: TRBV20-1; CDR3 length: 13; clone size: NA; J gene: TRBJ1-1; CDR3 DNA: TGCAGTGCTAGTGGTCCCCGTACGCCCAGGGCTTTCTTT; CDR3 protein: CSASGPRTPRAFF
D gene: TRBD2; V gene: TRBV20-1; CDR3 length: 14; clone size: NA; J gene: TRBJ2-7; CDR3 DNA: TGCAGTGCTGGGATAGCGGGAGGGCCCCATGAGCAGTACTTC; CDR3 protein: CSAGIAGGPHEQYF
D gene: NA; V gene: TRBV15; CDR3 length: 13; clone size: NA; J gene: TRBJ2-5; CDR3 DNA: TGTGCCACCAGCAGAGGGACGGGGGAGACCCAGTACTTC; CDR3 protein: CATSRGTGETQYF
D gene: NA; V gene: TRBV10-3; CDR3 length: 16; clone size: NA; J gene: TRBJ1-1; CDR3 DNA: TGTGCCATCAGTGATGGCCGGGGGAAGGGGGGCACTGAAGCTTTCTTT; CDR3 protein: CAISDGRGKGGTEAFF
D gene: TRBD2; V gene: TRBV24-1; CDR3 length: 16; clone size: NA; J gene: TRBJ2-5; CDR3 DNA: TGTGCCACCAGTGATTTAGATCCGGGAGGGCCGGAGACCCAGTACTTC; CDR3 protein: CATSDLDPGGPETQYF
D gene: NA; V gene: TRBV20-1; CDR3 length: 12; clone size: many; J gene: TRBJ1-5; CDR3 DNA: TGCAGTGCAGCTTATAGCAATCAGCCCCAGCATTTT; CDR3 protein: CSAAYSNQPQHF
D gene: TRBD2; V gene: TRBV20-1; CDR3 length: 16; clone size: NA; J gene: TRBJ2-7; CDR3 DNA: TGCAGTGCTAGAGATGGTCTGACCGGGACTAGTTACGAGCAGTACTTC; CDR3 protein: CSARDGLTGTSYEQYF
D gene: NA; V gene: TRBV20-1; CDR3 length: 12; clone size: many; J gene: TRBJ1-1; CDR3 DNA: TGCAGTGCCCTGGACGAGACGGCTGAAGCTTTCTTT; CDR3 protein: CSALDETAEAFF
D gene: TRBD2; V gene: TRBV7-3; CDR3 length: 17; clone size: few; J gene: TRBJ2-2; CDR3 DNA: TGTGCCAGCAGCTTCGGCCTAGCGGGAACCCCCACCGGGGAGCTGTTTTTT; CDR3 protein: CASSFGLAGTPTGELFF
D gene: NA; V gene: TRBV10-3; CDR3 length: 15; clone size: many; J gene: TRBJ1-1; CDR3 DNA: TGTGCCATCAGTGGGGTCAGGGGAGGGAACACTGAAGCTTTCTTT; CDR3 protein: CAISGVRGGNTEAFF
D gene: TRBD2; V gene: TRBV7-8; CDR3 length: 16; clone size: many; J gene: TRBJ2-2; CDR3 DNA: TGTGCCAGCAGCTCGGCTAGCGGGACGAACACCGGGGAGCTGTTTTTT; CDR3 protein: CASSSASGTNTGELFF
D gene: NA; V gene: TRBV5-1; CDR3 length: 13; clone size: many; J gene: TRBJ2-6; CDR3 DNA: TGTGCCAGCAGCCCCTCTGGGGCCAACGTCCTGACTTTC; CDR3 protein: CASSPSGANVLTF
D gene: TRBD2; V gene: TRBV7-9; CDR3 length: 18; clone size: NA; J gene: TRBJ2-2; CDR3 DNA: TGTGCCAGCAGCCAGTGGTCTAGCGGGACTACGAACACCGGGGAGCTGTTTTTC; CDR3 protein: CASSQWSSGTTNTGELFF
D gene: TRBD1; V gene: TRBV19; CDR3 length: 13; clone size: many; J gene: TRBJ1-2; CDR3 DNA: TGTGCCAGTAGTGAGGACAGGGGGCTTGGCTACACCTTC; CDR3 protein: CASSEDRGLGYTF
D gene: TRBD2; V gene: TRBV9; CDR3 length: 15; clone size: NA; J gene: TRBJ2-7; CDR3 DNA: TGTGCCAGCAGCGTAGTAGCGGGAACTTTCTACGAGCAGTACTTC; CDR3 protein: CASSVVAGTFYEQYF
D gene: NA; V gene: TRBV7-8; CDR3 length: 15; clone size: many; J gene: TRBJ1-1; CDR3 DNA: TGTGCCAGCAGCTTAGGGGGAGAAGTGAACACTGAAGCTTTCTTT; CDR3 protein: CASSLGGEVNTEAFF